Below, 19 T cell receptor beta chains from the same sample are listed, as sequenced in a study of blood T cell repertoires in COVID-19. Repertoires were generated with immunoSEQ multiplex PCR, while TCRdb's copy carries only in-frame clones and drops some. The data hold approximately 190,000 clones, with about 88% observed a single time. The specimen was peripheral blood. Receptor source: a man aged 40-55 years with active or convalescent COVID-19.

CDR3 bases: TGTGCCACCATAAAAGGGGGGGCGGATGGCTACACCTTC. It is translated as CATIKGGADGYTF. V gene TRBV10-3 combines with J gene TRBJ1-2; maybe TRBD1 (6 bases). Germline values: CDR1 ENHRY, CDR2 SYGVKD. Trimming left V 10 bases short and J 6 bases short, with 18 bases between. The CDR3 runs to 13 residues.

The table lists this clone with a few counts. The chain couples TRBV6-6 to TRBJ1-5, with 9 bases identical to TRBD1. The V segment lost 5 bases and the J segment 3 bases; nucleotides outside the gene matches: 14. Germline assignment: CDR1 MNHNY and CDR2 SVGAGI (reference sequence). The CDR3 runs 18 residues. CDR3 DNA: TGTGCCAGCAGTCTATCCCCGACCGGGACAGGGTTCAATCAGCCCCAGCATTTT. This gives the protein CASSLSPTGTGFNQPQHF.

Here the CDR3 DNA reads TGTGCCAGCCAGGGGGACTCCTACGAGCAGTACTTC. This encodes CASQGDSYEQYF. The rearrangement joins TRBV6-5 to TRBJ2-7; TRBD1 aligns across 7 bases. V dropped 8 bases and J dropped 0; count of bases not matched to a gene: 1. The CDR3 loop spans 12 amino acids. The germline gives CDR1 MNHEY, CDR2 SVGAGI.

This chain connects TRBV28 to TRBJ1-5; possibly TRBD1 for D (6 bases). This CDR3 contains 15 residues. V shed 6 bases and J shed 0 bases, with 12 bases lying between them. Germline CDR1 is MDHEN and CDR2 is SYDVKM. CDR3 coding DNA: TGTGCCAGCAGCCCCGGGGGGGCTAGCAATCAGCCCCAGCATTTT. Translation gives CASSPGGASNQPQHF.

The gene calls are TRBV28 and TRBJ1-1, with a tentative D call TRBD1 (5 bases). CDR3 length: 14 amino acids. The germline V gene has CDR1 MDHEN and CDR2 SYDVKM. Here the CDR3 DNA reads TGTGCGAACTCGCCCTCGCGGGGGTTAACTGAAGCTTTCTTT. Translation gives CANSPSRGLTEAFF.

The V gene is TRBV2, the J gene TRBJ2-1; a possible D gene is TRBD1 (7 bases). V lost 8 bases and J lost 7, with 15 bases in between. CDR1 SNHLY and CDR2 FYNNEI come from the germline V gene. This CDR3 has 13 residues. DNA of the CDR3: TGTGCCAGCGGGCGGGACAGTGTAAATGAGCAGTTCTTC. This codes for CASGRDSVNEQFF.

The chain combines TRBV24-1 with TRBJ2-1, with D perhaps TRBD1 (6 bases). Deletions cut 7 bases from V and 6 bases from J, with 15 bases between. Germline V lookup: CDR1 KGHDR, CDR2 SFDVKD. The CDR3 runs 14 residues. CDR3: CATRAGAGGNEQFF. CDR3 bases: TGTGCCACCAGAGCAGGGGCTGGGGGCAATGAGCAGTTCTTC.

This clone has only a few counts. This sequence joins TRBV27 and TRBJ1-2, with D possibly TRBD1 on 6 matching bases. The V end was cut by 6 bases, the J end by 7 bases, with 15 bases between. Germline CDR1 reads MNHEY; CDR2 reads SMNVEV (reference sequence). This CDR3 has 13 amino acids. CDR3: CASRGFGGPGYTF. Here the CDR3 DNA reads TGTGCCAGCAGGGGTTTCGGGGGGCCTGGCTACACCTTC.

The V and J genes are TRBV19 and TRBJ2-7; weak D call: TRBD2 (5 bases). V was cut by 1 base and J by 4 bases, with 11 bases left in between. The CDR3 spans 14 residues. The germline V gene has CDR1 LNHDA and CDR2 SQIVND (reference sequence). The CDR3 region has the DNA TGTGCCAGTAGTATAGCGGACCGGGATTACGAGCAGTACTTC. Its translation is CASSIADRDYEQYF.

The V gene is TRBV5-6, the J gene TRBJ1-1; D gene ambiguous. The CDR3 is 13 amino acids. The V gene's germline CDR1 is SGHDT and CDR2 YYEEEE. Trimming pared 2 bases from V and 3 bases from J, leaving 8 bases between. CDR3 sequence (DNA): TGTGCCAGCAGCTTTCACCGGGACACTGAAGCTTTCTTT. Translating it yields CASSFHRDTEAFF.

This clone has more than one count but fewer than ten. The DNA for the CDR3 is TGTGCCAGCAGGAAAGGGGCGGGAGTTTTCTACAATGAGCAGTTCTTC. It translates to CASRKGAGVFYNEQFF. The chain is built from TRBV28 and TRBJ2-1, with 7 bases matching TRBD2. Germline V lookup: CDR1 MDHEN, CDR2 SYDVKM. This CDR3 is built from 16 residues. Trimming took 6 bases from V and 3 from J; bases not matched to a gene: 11.

The rearrangement joins TRBV24-1 to TRBJ2-5; tentatively, D is TRBD1 (6 bases). Trimming removed 0 bases at V and 4 bases at J, with 17 bases between. The germline V gene encodes CDR1 KGHDR and CDR2 SFDVKD. The CDR3 extends over 17 amino acids. CDR3 in amino acids: CATSDLETGGGRETQYF. The CDR3 DNA reads TGTGCCACCAGTGATTTGGAGACAGGTGGGGGACGAGAGACCCAGTACTTC.

The J gene is TRBJ2-3, the V gene TRBV6-5; no clear D gene. Trimming removed 7 bases from V and 2 bases from J, with 7 bases in between. CDR3 length equals 12 residues. CDR1 and CDR2 from the germline V gene are MNHEY and SVGAGI. CDR3 amino acids: CASIGYTDTQYF. CDR3 bases: TGTGCCAGCATCGGGTACACAGATACGCAGTATTTT.

This chain links TRBV10-3 with TRBJ1-1, with TRBD1 as a possible D gene (6 bases). CDR3 size: 14 residues. The V and J ends lost 0 bases and 5 bases respectively, with 10 bases between them. Germline CDR1 ENHRY, CDR2 SYGVKD. CDR3 amino acids: CAISESTGQTEAFF. The CDR3 nucleotides read TGTGCCATCAGTGAGTCGACTGGACAGACTGAAGCTTTCTTT.

As to this clone: One end of the junction is discordant with germline, which a read error may explain. The rearrangement uses TRBV10-2 and TRBJ1-1; D perhaps matches TRBD1 (6 bases). CDR1 is WSHSY and CDR2 is SAAADI in the germline V gene. This CDR3 is built from 13 residues. CDR3 in DNA: TGCGTCAGCTCATCGGACAGAAGCTTAGAAGCTTTCTTT. Translating gives CVSSSDRSLEAFF.

The rearrangement links TRBV19 to TRBJ1-6; D not resolved. Per germline, CDR1 LNHDA and CDR2 SQIVND (reference sequence). V lost 1 base and J lost 10, with 11 bases in between. The CDR3 is 14 amino acids. Written as DNA, the CDR3 is TGTGCCAGTAGTATAGTAATATTCGAGTCACCCCTCCACTTT. This translates into CASSIVIFESPLHF.

The chain carries TRBV5-4 and TRBJ1-2, with 7 bases fitting TRBD1. Germline assignment: CDR1 SGHNT and CDR2 YYREEE (reference sequence). The CDR3 contains 13 residues. Trimming at V came to 1 base and at J to 6 bases, leaving 3 bases not matched to a gene. The CDR3 DNA sequence: TGTGCCAGCAGCTTGATCACAGGGGATGGCTACACCTTC. The encoded protein is CASSLITGDGYTF.

J is TRBJ2-3 and V is TRBV29-1; 10 bases line up with TRBD2. The germline gives CDR1 SQVTM, CDR2 ANQGSEA. The CDR3 length is 14 residues. Trimming at V came to 5 bases and at J to 2 bases, leaving 4 bases not matched to a gene. The CDR3 DNA follows: TGCAGCGTTACAAGCGGGAGGGACACAGATACGCAGTATTTT. It codes for CSVTSGRDTDTQYF.

The rearrangement uses TRBV30 and TRBJ2-1; the D call may be TRBD1 or TRBD2 (5 bases each). The CDR3 is 15 amino acids. Trimming removed 8 bases from V and 4 bases from J, with 21 bases in between. Germline CDR1 reads GTSNPN; CDR2 reads SVGIG (reference sequence). As DNA, the CDR3 is TGTGCCCGGGGCCTAAGGACAAGTCAGTACAATGAGCAGTTCTTC. Translating gives CARGLRTSQYNEQFF.